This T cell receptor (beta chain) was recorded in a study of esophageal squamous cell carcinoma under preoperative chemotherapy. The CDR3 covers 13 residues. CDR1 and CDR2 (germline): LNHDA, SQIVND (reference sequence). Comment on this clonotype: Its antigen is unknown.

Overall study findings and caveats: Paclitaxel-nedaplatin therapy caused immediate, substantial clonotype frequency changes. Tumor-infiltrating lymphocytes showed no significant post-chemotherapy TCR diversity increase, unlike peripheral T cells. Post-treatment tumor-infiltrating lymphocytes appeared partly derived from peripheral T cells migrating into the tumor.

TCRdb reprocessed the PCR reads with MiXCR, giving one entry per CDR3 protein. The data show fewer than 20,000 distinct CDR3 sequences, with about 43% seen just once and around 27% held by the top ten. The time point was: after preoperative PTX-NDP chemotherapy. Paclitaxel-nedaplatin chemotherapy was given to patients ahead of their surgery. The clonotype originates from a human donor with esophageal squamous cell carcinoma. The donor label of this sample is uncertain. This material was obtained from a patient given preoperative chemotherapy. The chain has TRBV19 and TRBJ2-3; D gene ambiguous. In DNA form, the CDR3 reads TGTGGGAGTCGCGCCTCTAGCACAGATACGCAGTATTTT. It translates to CGSRASSTDTQYF. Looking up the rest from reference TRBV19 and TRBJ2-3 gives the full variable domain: DGGITQSPKYLFRKEGQNVTLSCEQNLNHDAMYWYRQDPGQGLRLIYYSQIVNDFQKGDIAEGYSVSREKKESFPLTVTSAQKNPTAFYLCGSRASSTDTQYFGPGTRLTVL.